Presented here are 26 T cell receptor beta chains from one specimen sequenced in a study of blood T cell repertoires in COVID-19. Profiled with immunoSEQ multiplex PCR; TCRdb holds only in-frame clones, not every one. The sample lists fewer than 120,000 clones; more than 75% were seen once. The sequenced sample consisted of peripheral blood. The receptors stem from a woman in her 50s with acute or convalescent COVID-19.

The chain recombines TRBV28 with TRBJ2-3; 16 bases agree with TRBD2. The germline V gene has CDR1 MDHEN and CDR2 SYDVKM. This CDR3 comprises 18 residues. V shed 1 base and J 6 bases; nucleotides not matched to a gene: 7. The CDR3 region has the DNA TGTGCCAGCAGTTTATCGGGACTAGCGGGAGGGCCCTCGGATACGCAGTATTTT. This codes for CASSLSGLAGGPSDTQYF. The variable domain in full, with the rest retrieved from reference TRBV28 and TRBJ2-3, is DVKVTQSSRYLVKRTGEKVFLECVQDMDHENMFWYRQDPGLGLRLIYFSYDVKMKEKGDIPEGYSVSREKKERFSLILESASTNQTSMYLCASSLSGLAGGPSDTQYFGPGTRLTVL.

This rearrangement joins TRBV7-9 to TRBJ2-3, with 9 bases that match TRBD1. V lost 1 base to trimming and J lost 4 bases; unmatched junction nucleotides: 0. Germline CDR1 and CDR2: SEHNR and FQNEAQ (reference sequence). This CDR3 contains 14 residues. The CDR3 spells CASSLGQGADTQYF. The CDR3 nucleotides are TGTGCCAGCAGCTTAGGACAGGGGGCAGATACGCAGTATTTT.

This chain joins TRBV14 and TRBJ1-4; D call uncertain. Trimming took 5 bases from V and 0 from J, leaving 10 bases between them. CDR3 length equals 15 residues. CDR1 SGHDN and CDR2 FVKESK come from the germline V gene. CDR3 loop: CASSTTKATNEKLFF. The CDR3 coding sequence is TGTGCCAGCAGCACTACCAAGGCAACTAATGAAAAACTGTTTTTT.

This clone was counted between two and nine times. This chain connects TRBV19 to TRBJ2-3; 7 bases fit TRBD2. This CDR3 comprises 17 residues. Trimming cost V 0 bases and J 1 base; bases outside gene matches: 7. Per the germline V gene, CDR1 is LNHDA and CDR2 is SQIVND (reference sequence). CDR3: CASSIDTTSLGTDTQYF. CDR3 sequence (DNA): TGTGCCAGTAGTATAGATACGACTAGCCTCGGCACAGATACGCAGTATTTT. Complete variable domain (other parts from reference TRBV19 and TRBJ2-3): DGGITQSPKYLFRKEGQNVTLSCEQNLNHDAMYWYRQDPGQGLRLIYYSQIVNDFQKGDIAEGYSVSREKKESFPLTVTSAQKNPTAFYLCASSIDTTSLGTDTQYFGPGTRLTVL.

J is TRBJ2-1 and V is TRBV27; 7 nucleotides agree with TRBD2. CDR1 MNHEY and CDR2 SMNVEV come from the germline V gene (reference sequence). After removal of 3 bases from V and 9 bases from J, the junction contained 8 bases not matched to a gene. The CDR3 spans 14 residues. The CDR3 DNA sequence: TGTGCCAGCAGTTTCGAATTTAGCGGGTCTGAGCAGTTCTTC. Encoded protein: CASSFEFSGSEQFF.

The rearrangement joins TRBV7-9 to TRBJ1-1; D is ambiguous. Trimming shortened V by 2 bases and J by 1 base, and 5 bases separated the two germline ends. The germline V gene has CDR1 SEHNR and CDR2 FQNEAQ (reference sequence). This CDR3 is built from 13 residues. CDR3 bases: TGTGCCAGCAGCTTAACACCGAACACTGAAGCTTTCTTT. Translated, it gives CASSLTPNTEAFF.

This chain connects TRBV30 to TRBJ2-5; 7 bases line up with TRBD2. CDR3 length: 14 residues. Germline V gives CDR1 GTSNPN, CDR2 SVGIG (reference sequence). Trimming took 1 base from V and 4 from J; bases not matched to a gene: 6. DNA of the CDR3: TGTGCCTGGAGTGGGGGGGGGAACGGAGAGACCCAGTACTTC. Residues: CAWSGGGNGETQYF.

J is TRBJ2-1 and V is TRBV11-3; 7 bases are a match to TRBD2. The CDR3 is made up of 18 amino acids. Germline V gene data show CDR1 as SGHNT and CDR2 as YENEEA. The junction had 15 bases not matched to a gene; V was cut back by 6 bases and J by 1 base. The CDR3 DNA follows: TGTGCCAGCAGTCTAACGGGGAGGGCTGGAGGGTCCTACAATGAGCAGTTCTTC. Translation gives CASSLTGRAGGSYNEQFF.

The chain carries TRBV4-2 and TRBJ2-2, with a possible D match to TRBD2 (5 bases). The germline V gene encodes CDR1 LGHNA and CDR2 YNFKEQ. The CDR3 has 16 amino acids. Trimming cost V 0 bases and J 3 bases, with 11 bases left between them. The CDR3 loop reads CASSQDYFGDTGELFF. The CDR3 coding sequence is TGTGCCAGCAGCCAAGACTATTTCGGGGACACCGGGGAGCTGTTTTTT.

This sequence joins TRBV12-3 or TRBV12-4 and TRBJ2-7, with 9 bases lining up with TRBD2. The V segment lost 2 bases and the J segment 6 bases; nucleotides outside the gene matches: 2. There are 13 residues in the CDR3. The CDR3 here is CASSLQLAGEQYF. The DNA for the CDR3 is TGTGCCAGCAGTTTACAACTAGCGGGCGAGCAGTACTTC.

A few counts support this clone. The chain uses TRBV6-5 and TRBJ1-1; tentative D call: TRBD1 (5 bases). Deletions cut 4 bases from V and 5 bases from J, with 14 bases between. The CDR3 covers 14 residues. Germline CDR1 reads MNHEY; CDR2 reads SVGAGI. The CDR3 nucleotides are TGTGCCAGCAGTTTAAGACAGAGTCGTACTGAAGCTTTCTTT. Protein: CASSLRQSRTEAFF.

The gene calls are TRBV9 and TRBJ2-5; 10 bases are shared with TRBD2. The CDR3 loop spans 17 amino acids. V was clipped by 4 bases and J by 2 bases; unmatched bases: 11. In germline, CDR1 is SGDLS, CDR2 YYNGEE. In DNA form, the CDR3 reads TGTGCCAGCAGCCCAGGGGGTTTAGCGGGAGGACAAGAGACCCAGTACTTC. Amino acid sequence: CASSPGGLAGGQETQYF.

V and J are TRBV3-1 (or the pseudogene TRBV3-2) and TRBJ1-6; D may be TRBD1 (5 bases). Germline V lookup: CDR1 LGHDT, CDR2 YNNKEL (reference sequence). The CDR3 is made up of 12 amino acids. Between the trimmed V and J ends, which lost 3 bases and 12 bases, there was a span of 9 bases. In DNA, the CDR3 is TGTGCCAGCAGCCAGTCCGGACAACCCCTCCACTTT. Protein sequence: CASSQSGQPLHF.

This chain uses TRBV7-2 with TRBJ2-1; TRBD2 matches at 8 bases. Germline loops: CDR1 SGHTA, CDR2 FQGNSA. V gave up 1 base and J gave up 7 bases; unmatched junction bases: 6. This CDR3 contains 15 residues. CDR3 residues: CASSLEAGVWNEQFF. The CDR3 DNA follows: TGTGCCAGCAGCTTAGAAGCGGGAGTCTGGAATGAGCAGTTCTTC.

The chain has TRBV4-1 and TRBJ1-5; D call uncertain. Germline assignment: CDR1 MGHRA and CDR2 YSYEKL. CDR3 size: 13 residues. V lost 4 bases to trimming and J lost 7 bases, with 11 bases between them. CDR3 loop: CASSPQIHQPQHF. The CDR3 bases are TGCGCCAGCAGCCCACAGATCCACCAGCCCCAGCATTTT.

The V gene is TRBV2, the J gene TRBJ1-5; 7 bases align to TRBD1. Germline V gene sequence: CDR1 SNHLY, CDR2 FYNNEI. Trimming cost V 8 bases and J 2 bases; bases outside gene matches: 6. CDR3 size: 14 residues. CDR3 DNA sequence: TGTGCCAGCCAGGGGGGAGACCGCAATCAGCCCCAGCATTTT. Translating it yields CASQGGDRNQPQHF. Together with reference TRBV2 and TRBJ1-5, the CDR3 gives the full variable domain: EPEVTQTPSHQVTQMGQEVILRCVPISNHLYFYWYRQILGQKVEFLVSFYNNEISEKSEIFDDQFSVERPDGSNFTLKIRSTKLEDSAMYFCASQGGDRNQPQHFGDGTRLSIL.

The J gene is TRBJ1-6, the V gene TRBV6-5; 9 bases fit TRBD1. Germline assignment: CDR1 MNHEY and CDR2 SVGAGI. V shed 8 bases and J 9 bases; nucleotides not matched to a gene: 5. The CDR3 runs to 13 residues. In DNA form, the CDR3 reads TGTGCCAGCCGAAGGGACAGGGTTTCACCCCTCCACTTT. Protein: CASRRDRVSPLHF.

The J gene is TRBJ1-2, the V gene TRBV7-9; TRBD1 is a possible D gene (6 bases). The germline V and J ends were trimmed by 5 bases and 13 bases, with 23 bases remaining between them. Germline CDR1 and CDR2: SEHNR and FQNEAQ (reference sequence). The CDR3 is 14 amino acids. CDR3 nucleotides: TGTGCCAGCAGCCTCCTCGGTGGACAGCCCGTTAGCACCTTC. Translated: CASSLLGGQPVSTF. Combining the CDR3 with reference TRBV7-9 and TRBJ1-2 gives the whole variable domain DTGVSQNPRHKITKRGQNVTFRCDPISEHNRLYWYRQTLGQGPEFLTYFQNEAQLEKSRLLSDRFSAERPKGSFSTLEIQRTEQGDSAMYLCASSLLGGQPVSTFGSGTRLTVV.

The chain employs TRBV5-1 and TRBJ2-3; D possibly corresponds to TRBD2 (6 bases). Germline V gene sequence: CDR1 SGHRS, CDR2 YFSETQ. V was shortened by 0 bases and J by 4 bases, with 15 bases between the two germline ends. The CDR3 sequence is 16 residues long. The CDR3: CASSLEPGASSDTQYF. The CDR3 nucleotides are TGCGCCAGCAGCTTGGAACCGGGAGCCTCCTCAGATACGCAGTATTTT.

This clone was recorded once. The CDR3 bases are TGTGCCAGCAGAAGTTCCGGGACAGCCACAGATACGCAGTATTTT. Its translation: CASRSSGTATDTQYF. V is TRBV28 and J is TRBJ2-3, with 7 positions matching TRBD1. Germline V gene lookup returns CDR1 MDHEN and CDR2 SYDVKM. The CDR3 consists of 15 residues. V lost 6 bases and J lost 2; bases outside the gene matches: 8. Full variable domain (rest looked up from reference TRBV28 and TRBJ2-3): DVKVTQSSRYLVKRTGEKVFLECVQDMDHENMFWYRQDPGLGLRLIYFSYDVKMKEKGDIPEGYSVSREKKERFSLILESASTNQTSMYLCASRSSGTATDTQYFGPGTRLTVL.

V usage is TRBV25-1 and J usage is TRBJ1-6; D is possibly TRBD1 (6 bases). The length of the CDR3 is 16 residues. Looked up from germline, CDR1 is MGHDK and CDR2 is SYGVNS. V lost 4 bases, J lost 7 bases, and 17 bases lay in between. The DNA for the CDR3 is TGTGCCAGCAGTGGACGACGGACCCAGGGGAATTCACCCCTCCACTTT. This translates into CASSGRRTQGNSPLHF.

This chain links TRBV7-9 with TRBJ1-2; TRBD1 might be the D (5 bases). Between the trimmed V and J ends, which lost 5 bases and 8 bases, there was a span of 15 bases. The CDR3 has 13 amino acids. The germline gives CDR1 SEHNR, CDR2 FQNEAQ (reference sequence). CDR3 protein: CASSPRTNSGYTF. In DNA, the CDR3 is TGTGCCAGCAGCCCAAGGACAAACTCCGGCTACACCTTC. Variable domain in full (rest from reference TRBV7-9 and TRBJ1-2): DTGVSQNPRHKITKRGQNVTFRCDPISEHNRLYWYRQTLGQGPEFLTYFQNEAQLEKSRLLSDRFSAERPKGSFSTLEIQRTEQGDSAMYLCASSPRTNSGYTFGSGTRLTVV.

This clone has just one count. This rearrangement joins TRBV20-1 to TRBJ2-5; TRBD2 matches 13 bases. Unmatched junction bases numbered 3, after V lost 3 bases and J lost 2 bases. This CDR3 is built from 15 residues. Looked up from germline, CDR1 is DFQATT and CDR2 is SNEGSKA (reference sequence). The CDR3 DNA reads as TGCAGTGCTAGTACTAGCGGGAGGGGGCAAGAGACCCAGTACTTC. Protein: CSASTSGRGQETQYF.

This chain joins TRBV14 and TRBJ2-2, with D possibly being TRBD1 (6 bases). Trimming removed 6 bases from V and 6 bases from J, with 20 bases in between. Germline V lookup: CDR1 SGHDN, CDR2 FVKESK. The CDR3 consists of 16 residues. In DNA form, the CDR3 reads TGTGCCAGCAGTCCTTTGGAGTCAGGGGTTGCCGGGGAGCTGTTTTTT. It codes for CASSPLESGVAGELFF.

The chain recombines TRBV28 with TRBJ2-7, with D perhaps TRBD1 (5 bases). Between the trimmed V and J ends, which lost 7 bases and 3 bases, there was a span of 19 bases. Germline V lookup: CDR1 MDHEN, CDR2 SYDVKM. This CDR3 is built from 15 residues. The CDR3 DNA follows: TGTGCCAGCACCCGCCCAGGCAGGGTAAGCTACGAGCAGTACTTC. Amino acids: CASTRPGRVSYEQYF.

V and J are TRBV5-6 and TRBJ2-2; 11 bases map to TRBD2. V dropped 6 bases and J dropped 4; count of bases not matched to a gene: 8. This CDR3 has 16 amino acids. CDR1 SGHDT and CDR2 YYEEEE come from the germline V gene. The CDR3 loop reads CASNPSGRWGTGELFF. CDR3 DNA: TGTGCCAGCAACCCTAGCGGGAGGTGGGGCACCGGGGAGCTGTTTTTT.